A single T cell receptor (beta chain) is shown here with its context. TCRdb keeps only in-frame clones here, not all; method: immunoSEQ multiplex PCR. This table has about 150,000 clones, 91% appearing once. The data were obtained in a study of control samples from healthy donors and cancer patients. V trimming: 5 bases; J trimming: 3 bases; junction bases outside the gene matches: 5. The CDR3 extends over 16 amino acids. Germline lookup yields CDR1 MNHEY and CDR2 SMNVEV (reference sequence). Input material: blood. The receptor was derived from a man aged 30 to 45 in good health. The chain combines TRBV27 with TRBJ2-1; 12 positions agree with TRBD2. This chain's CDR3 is CASSPLAGGRYNEQFF. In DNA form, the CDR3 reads TGTGCCAGCAGTCCCCTAGCGGGGGGGCGCTACAATGAGCAGTTCTTC.